This TCR beta chain stems from a study of blood T cell repertoires in COVID-19 (dated by TCRdb to 2020 to 2021). With respect to the entire study: Samples from collaborators originated in the United States, Italy and Spain and spanned both the acute and convalescent phases of COVID-19. The prospective study material was composed of cDNA or gDNA derived from T cells, B-cell-depleted T cells, or PBMCs. Deeply sampled blood TCRbeta repertoires from subjects exposed to, actively infected with, or recovered from COVID-19 were included in the dataset. A freely available public database, intended as a resource for researchers studying the immune response to SARS-CoV-2, is where the repertoires were released. Samples came from the ongoing ImmuneRACE study (first 160 participants) plus 1,254 subjects from 6 global collaborators. A de-identified subject ID, COVID-19 status, age in years and sex were almost always included in the sample metadata. HLA class I and class II types, where available, came from metadata supplied by the sample provider rather than from assay-based typing. Overall study results and their limits: Clinical and demographic metadata were provided uncurated, with the amount varying by source and participant.

Trimming takes 5 bases off V and 7 bases off J; junction bases not matched to a gene: 6. The germline V gene specifies MNHEY as CDR1 and SVGAGI as CDR2. The CDR3 spans 13 residues, from the cysteine through the phenylalanine. The entry retains the CDR3 DNA only, 39 bases that are in frame from base 1. The immunoSEQ Assay, a bias-controlled multiplex PCR, was used to amplify TCRbeta CDR3 regions from genomic DNA. The original pipeline was this. Nucleated cell counts per sample were estimated from amplification of reference gene primers within the assay. To quantify the absolute abundance of each unique TCRbeta CDR3 rearrangement, sequence reads were collapsed and filtered. For each sample, productive Simpson clonality was calculated as the square root of Simpson's diversity index over productive rearrangements. As stored in TCRdb, this immuneACCESS dataset retains in-frame rearrangements with V and J assigned. A fraction of the clones does not appear; measured against another copy, unresolved V genes explain less than half of the discrepancy, and the remainder lacks a known reason. That table is the source of V, J and clone size, and D and trimming were worked out from the DNA. The sample data list fewer than 200,000 clones, and 77% of these were observed just once. Roughly 3.1% of the sample is taken by the ten largest.

Notes on this clone: Its recognized antigen is unknown. No per-base quality is available; no much larger clone lies one base away. Other DNA sequences from this sample encode an identical CDR3 as well.

Whole blood was collected in K2EDTA tubes by collaborating institutions according to the institutions' own protocols. For TCRbeta analysis, collaborators shipped samples as frozen whole blood, isolated PBMCs, or DNA extracted from either of those sample types. Sequenced: peripheral blood. This sequence uses TRBV6-5 and TRBJ1-2, with 8 bases aligning to TRBD1. This TCR was recovered from a man aged 70-80 years with acute or convalescent COVID-19. This receptor carries the CDR3 CASSPTGGGGYTF. The nucleotide sequence is TGTGCCAGCAGTCCCACAGGGGGTGGTGGCTACACCTTC.